The 10 T cell receptor beta chains reported below all come from one sample, sequenced in a study of blood T cells in healthy people across ages. The authors ran a second PCR of 7 to 11 cycles using a sample-barcoded 5' primer and a J-beta primer mix. TCRdb re-called the 5' RACE reads through MiXCR, storing one row per CDR3 protein. The repertoire has hundreds of thousands of distinct CDR3 sequences, approximately 59% of them found once; the top ten carry around 37%. The sample comprised blood. The receptor source for this set is a man between 60 and 70 years old in good health.

Concerning this clonotype itself: At one of its ends the junction is not consistent with the germline gene, which may arise from a read error. V usage is TRBV11-2 and J usage is TRBJ2-1, with 7 bases fitting TRBD2. The germline V gene encodes CDR1 SGHAT and CDR2 FQNNGV. CDR3 length: 15 residues. This chain's CDR3 is CASSLGLPTYNEQFF. The DNA of the CDR3 is TGCGCCAGCAGCTTGGGACTACCTACCTACAATGAGCAGTTCTTC.

The chain uses TRBV5-1 and TRBJ2-5; 11 positions match TRBD2. Losses at the gene ends were 7 bases for V and 5 bases for J; bases not matched to a gene: 7. CDR3 length: 14 residues. Germline-derived CDR1 and CDR2 are SGHRS and YFSETQ. CDR3 sequence (DNA): TGCGCCAGCGCCGCCGGGACTAGCGGCGAGACCCAGTACTTC. Its translation is CASAAGTSGETQYF.

In this sample, this clonotype turned up many times. The chain employs TRBV14 and TRBJ1-1; D is unclear. V was shortened by 3 bases and J by 7 bases, with 12 bases between the two germline ends. The CDR3 contains 13 residues. CDR1 and CDR2 from the germline V gene are SGHDN and FVKESK. Written as DNA, the CDR3 is TGTGCCAGCAGCCACCCCGACATGTATGAAGCTTTCTTT. Its translation: CASSHPDMYEAFF.

The chain is built from TRBV7-9 and TRBJ2-5; possible D gene TRBD2, 5 bases. Trimming removed 1 base at V and 5 bases at J, with 14 bases between. The CDR3 is 15 residues long. CDR1 is SEHNR, CDR2 FQNEAQ, per germline (reference sequence). The CDR3 is CASSLGAGRRETQYF. As DNA, the CDR3 is TGTGCCAGCAGCTTAGGGGCAGGCCGGAGGGAGACCCAGTACTTC.

This sequence joins TRBV29-1 and TRBJ1-1; D is unresolved. Trimming left V 3 bases short and J 0 bases short, with 8 bases between. The CDR3 covers 13 residues. Germline CDR1 reads SQVTM; CDR2 reads ANQGSEA. The CDR3 DNA is TGCAGCGTTGACGGGGAACTGAACACTGAAGCTTTCTTT. Translation: CSVDGELNTEAFF.

In regard to this clonotype: A much larger clone differs by one base, so this may be a read error. J is TRBJ1-2 and V is TRBV7-9; no definite D call. With 8 bases removed from V and 8 bases from J, the gap between germline ends came to 15 bases. This CDR3 contains 12 residues. CDR1 SEHNR and CDR2 FQNEAQ come from the germline V gene (reference sequence). The CDR3 DNA reads TGTGCCAGCGGCTCCCCGGAAGGCGGCTACACCTTC. This codes for CASGSPEGGYTF.

The CDR3 sequence is CASSLARGYREETQYF. The CDR3, as DNA: TGTGCCAGCAGCTTAGCCCGGGGGTACCGGGAGGAGACCCAGTACTTC. The V gene is TRBV7-9, the J gene TRBJ2-7, with D possibly TRBD2 on 6 matching bases. The J call is in doubt because the DNA end fits TRBJ2-5 better. This CDR3 has 16 amino acids. Germline V gene lookup returns CDR1 SEHNR and CDR2 FQNEAQ (reference sequence).

The chain uses TRBV3-1 and TRBJ2-2; D may be TRBD1 (6 bases). Deletions cut 5 bases from V and 0 bases from J, with 13 bases between. CDR3 length: 16 residues. From germline, CDR1 is LGHDT and CDR2 YNNKEL (reference sequence). For the CDR3, the DNA is TGTGCCAGCAGCGTCCGGGACACCCCGAACACCGGGGAGCTGTTTTTT. It specifies CASSVRDTPNTGELFF. Combining the CDR3 with reference TRBV3-1 and TRBJ2-2 gives the whole variable domain DTAVSQTPKYLVTQMGNDKSIKCEQNLGHDTMYWYKQDSKKFLKIMFSYNNKELIINETVPNRFSPKSPDKAHLNLHINSLELGDSAVYFCASSVRDTPNTGELFFGEGSRLTVL.

This chain uses TRBV7-2 with TRBJ2-1; D not certain. Trimming cost V 1 base and J 9 bases, with 10 bases left between them. Germline V gene lookup returns CDR1 SGHTA and CDR2 FQGNSA. The CDR3 is 13 residues long. CDR3 protein: CASSLDSEGEQFF. The CDR3 nucleotides read TGTGCCAGCAGCTTAGACTCGGAAGGTGAGCAGTTCTTC.

This clonotype was detected ten times or more. The chain has TRBV3-1 and TRBJ1-1; 8 bases are a match to TRBD1. V gave up 2 bases and J gave up 4 bases; unmatched junction bases: 6. Germline CDR1 and CDR2: LGHDT and YNNKEL (reference sequence). The CDR3 runs to 15 residues. The CDR3, as DNA: TGTGCCAGCAGCCAAAGGACAGGGTCGGTCACTGAAGCTTTCTTT. Translated, it gives CASSQRTGSVTEAFF. The full variable domain, completed using reference TRBV3-1 and TRBJ1-1, is DTAVSQTPKYLVTQMGNDKSIKCEQNLGHDTMYWYKQDSKKFLKIMFSYNNKELIINETVPNRFSPKSPDKAHLNLHINSLELGDSAVYFCASSQRTGSVTEAFFGQGTRLTVV.